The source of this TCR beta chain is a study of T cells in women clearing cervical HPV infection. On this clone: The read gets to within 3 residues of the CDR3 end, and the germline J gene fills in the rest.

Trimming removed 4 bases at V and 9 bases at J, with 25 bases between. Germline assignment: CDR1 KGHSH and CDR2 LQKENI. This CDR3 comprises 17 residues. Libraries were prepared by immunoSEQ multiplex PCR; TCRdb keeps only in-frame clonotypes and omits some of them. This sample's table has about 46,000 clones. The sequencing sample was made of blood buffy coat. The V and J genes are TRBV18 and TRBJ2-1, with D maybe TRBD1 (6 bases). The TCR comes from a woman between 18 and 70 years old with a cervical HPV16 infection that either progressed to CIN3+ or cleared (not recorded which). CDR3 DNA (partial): TGTGCCAGCTCACGAACCGAACAGGGAGTCGGGATCATTGAG. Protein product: CASSRTEQGVGIIE. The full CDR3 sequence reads CASSRTEQGVGIIEQFF.